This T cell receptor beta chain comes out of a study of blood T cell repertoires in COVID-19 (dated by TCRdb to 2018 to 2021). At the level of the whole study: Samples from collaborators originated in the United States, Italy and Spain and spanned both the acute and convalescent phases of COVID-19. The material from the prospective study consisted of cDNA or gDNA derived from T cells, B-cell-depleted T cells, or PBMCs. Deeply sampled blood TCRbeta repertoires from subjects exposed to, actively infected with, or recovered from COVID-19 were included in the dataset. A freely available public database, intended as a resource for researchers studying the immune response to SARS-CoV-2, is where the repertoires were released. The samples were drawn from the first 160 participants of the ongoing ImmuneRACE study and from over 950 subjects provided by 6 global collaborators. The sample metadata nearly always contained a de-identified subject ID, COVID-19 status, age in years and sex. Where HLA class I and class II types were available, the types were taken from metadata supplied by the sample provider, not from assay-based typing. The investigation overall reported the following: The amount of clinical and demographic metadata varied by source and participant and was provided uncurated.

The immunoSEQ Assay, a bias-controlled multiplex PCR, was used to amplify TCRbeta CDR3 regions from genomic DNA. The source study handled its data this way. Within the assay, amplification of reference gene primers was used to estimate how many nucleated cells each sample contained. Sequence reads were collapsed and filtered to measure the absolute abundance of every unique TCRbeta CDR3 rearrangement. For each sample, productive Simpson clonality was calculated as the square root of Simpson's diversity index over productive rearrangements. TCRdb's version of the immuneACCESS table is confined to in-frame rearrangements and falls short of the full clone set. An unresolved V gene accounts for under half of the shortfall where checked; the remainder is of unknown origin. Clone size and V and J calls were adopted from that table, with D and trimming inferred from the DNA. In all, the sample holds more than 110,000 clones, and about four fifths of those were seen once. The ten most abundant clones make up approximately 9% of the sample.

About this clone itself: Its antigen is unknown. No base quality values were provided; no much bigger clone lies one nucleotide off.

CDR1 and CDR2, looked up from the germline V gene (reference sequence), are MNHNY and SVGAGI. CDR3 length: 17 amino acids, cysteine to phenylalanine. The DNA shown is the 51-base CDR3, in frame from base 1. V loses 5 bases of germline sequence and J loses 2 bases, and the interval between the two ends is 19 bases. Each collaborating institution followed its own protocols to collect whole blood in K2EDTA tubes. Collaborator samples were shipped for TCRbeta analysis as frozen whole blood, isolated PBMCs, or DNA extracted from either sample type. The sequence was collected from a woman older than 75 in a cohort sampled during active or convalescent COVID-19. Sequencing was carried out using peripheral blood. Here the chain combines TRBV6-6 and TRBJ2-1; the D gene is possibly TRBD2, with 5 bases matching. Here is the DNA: TGTGCCAGCAGTCCCCGACGGACCTTGGGAGCCTACAATGAGCAGTTCTTC. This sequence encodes CASSPRRTLGAYNEQFF.